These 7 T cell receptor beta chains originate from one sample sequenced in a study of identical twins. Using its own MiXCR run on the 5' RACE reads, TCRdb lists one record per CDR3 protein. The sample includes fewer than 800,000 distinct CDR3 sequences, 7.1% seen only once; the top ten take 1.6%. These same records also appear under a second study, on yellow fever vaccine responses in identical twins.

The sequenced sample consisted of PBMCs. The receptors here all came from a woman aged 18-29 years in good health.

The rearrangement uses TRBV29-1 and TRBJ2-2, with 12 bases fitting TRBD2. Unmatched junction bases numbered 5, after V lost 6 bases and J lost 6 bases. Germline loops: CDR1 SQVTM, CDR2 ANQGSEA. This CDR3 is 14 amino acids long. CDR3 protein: CSVTSGRFSGELFF. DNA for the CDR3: TGCAGCGTAACTAGCGGGAGGTTTTCCGGGGAGCTGTTTTTT.

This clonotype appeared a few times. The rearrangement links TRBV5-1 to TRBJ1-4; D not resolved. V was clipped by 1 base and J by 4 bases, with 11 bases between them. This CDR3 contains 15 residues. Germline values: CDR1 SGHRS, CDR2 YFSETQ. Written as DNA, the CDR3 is TGCGCCAGCAGCTTGTACAGCGGGGTTAATGAAAAACTGTTTTTT. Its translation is CASSLYSGVNEKLFF. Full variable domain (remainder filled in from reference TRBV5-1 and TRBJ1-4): KAGVTQTPRYLIKTRGQQVTLSCSPISGHRSVSWYQQTPGQGLQFLFEYFSETQRNKGNFPGRFSGRQFSNSRSEMNVSTLELGDSALYLCASSLYSGVNEKLFFGSGTQLSVL.

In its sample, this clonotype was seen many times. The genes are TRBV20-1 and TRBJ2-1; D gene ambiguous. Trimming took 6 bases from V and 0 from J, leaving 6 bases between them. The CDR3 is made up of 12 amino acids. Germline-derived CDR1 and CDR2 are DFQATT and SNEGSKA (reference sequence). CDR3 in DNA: TGCAGTGCGGAAAGCTCCTACAATGAGCAGTTCTTC. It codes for CSAESSYNEQFF.

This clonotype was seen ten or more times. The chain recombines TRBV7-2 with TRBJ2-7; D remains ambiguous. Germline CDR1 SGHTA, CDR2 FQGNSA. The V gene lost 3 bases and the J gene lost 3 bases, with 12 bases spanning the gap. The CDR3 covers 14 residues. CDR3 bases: TGTGCCAGCAGCTTTTTTGGACCCGACTACGAGCAGTACTTC. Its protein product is CASSFFGPDYEQYF.

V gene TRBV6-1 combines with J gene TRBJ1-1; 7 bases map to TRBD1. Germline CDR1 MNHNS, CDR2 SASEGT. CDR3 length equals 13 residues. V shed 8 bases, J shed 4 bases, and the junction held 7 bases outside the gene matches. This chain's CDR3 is CASAQGGSTEAFF. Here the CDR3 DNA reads TGTGCCAGCGCCCAGGGGGGTAGCACTGAAGCTTTCTTT.

The CDR3 protein is CAGAWGGNTGELFF. The CDR3 coding sequence is TGTGCCGGCGCGTGGGGGGGGAACACCGGGGAGCTGTTTTTT. The chain has TRBV6-1 and TRBJ2-2; 7 bases align to TRBD2. The V segment lost 11 bases and the J segment 1 base; nucleotides outside the gene matches: 7. Germline CDR1 MNHNS, CDR2 SASEGT. The CDR3 consists of 14 residues.

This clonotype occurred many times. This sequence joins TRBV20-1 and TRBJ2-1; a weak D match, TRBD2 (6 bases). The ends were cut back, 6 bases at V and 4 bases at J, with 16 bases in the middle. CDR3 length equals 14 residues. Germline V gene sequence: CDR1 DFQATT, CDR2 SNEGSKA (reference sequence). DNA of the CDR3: TGCAGTGCCCACGGGAGCTCACAATACAATGAGCAGTTCTTC. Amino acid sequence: CSAHGSSQYNEQFF.